The 4 T cell receptor beta chains in this list originate from one sample, sequenced in a study of T-cell memory formation after mild COVID-19. TCRdb re-analysed the 5' RACE reads in MiXCR, keeping a single row per CDR3 protein. The repertoire includes 110,000 to 150,000 distinct CDR3 sequences, 14% to 15% of them detected once, and around 30% sits in the top ten. Sequencing was performed on PBMCs or a T cell subset sorted from them (not recorded which). These TCRs come from an adult woman who had mild COVID-19 (a few samples of this study predate the infection). Cell type and time point are not known.

This clonotype was found a few times. The gene calls are TRBV4-3 and TRBJ2-1; weak D call: TRBD2 (5 bases). The CDR3 runs to 15 residues. Germline CDR1 and CDR2: LGHNA and YSLEER. The germline V and J ends were trimmed by 2 bases and 9 bases, with 17 bases remaining between them. This CDR3 reads CASSQTGLPLSEQFF. For the CDR3, the DNA is TGCGCCAGCAGCCAAACCGGACTGCCCCTCAGTGAGCAGTTCTTC.

The chain is built from TRBV5-5 and TRBJ2-5; D is undetermined. CDR3 length: 18 residues. Germline CDR1 SGHKS, CDR2 YYEKEE (reference sequence). V was clipped by 4 bases and J by 0 bases, with 22 bases between them. In DNA form, the CDR3 reads TGTGCCAGCAGCCTCACCGGGTCAGCCCAAGTGTACCAAGAGACCCAGTACTTC. Its translation: CASSLTGSAQVYQETQYF.

There are a few counts of this clonotype. V gene TRBV6-5 combines with J gene TRBJ2-5; 8 nucleotides agree with TRBD2. From germline, CDR1 is MNHEY and CDR2 SVGAGI. With V trimmed by 2 bases and J by 5 bases, 7 bases remained unmatched. The CDR3 has 15 residues. The CDR3 protein is CASSYLGGGRETQYF. CDR3 DNA sequence: TGTGCCAGCAGTTACCTCGGGGGGGGCAGGGAGACCCAGTACTTC.

J is TRBJ2-7 and V is TRBV25-1; unclear D gene. Looked up from germline, CDR1 is MGHDK and CDR2 is SYGVNS. CDR3 length equals 10 residues. The germline V and J ends were trimmed by 3 bases and 3 bases, with 0 bases remaining between them. CDR3 bases: TGTGCCAGCAGTGACTACGAGCAGTACTTC. Amino acids: CASSDYEQYF.